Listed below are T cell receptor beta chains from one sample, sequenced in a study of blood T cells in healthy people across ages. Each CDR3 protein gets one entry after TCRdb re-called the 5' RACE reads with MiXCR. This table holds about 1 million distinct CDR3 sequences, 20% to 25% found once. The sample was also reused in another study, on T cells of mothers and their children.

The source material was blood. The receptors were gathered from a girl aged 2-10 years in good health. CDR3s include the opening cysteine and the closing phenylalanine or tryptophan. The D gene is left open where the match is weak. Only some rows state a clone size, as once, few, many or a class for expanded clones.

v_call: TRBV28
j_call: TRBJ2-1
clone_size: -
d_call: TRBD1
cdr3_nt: TGTGCCAGCAGAGTACAGGGGCCCAATGAGCAGTTCTTC
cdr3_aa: CASRVQGPNEQFF

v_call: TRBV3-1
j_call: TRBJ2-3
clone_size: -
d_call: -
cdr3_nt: TGTGCCAGCAGCCAGGCGTCCTCAGATACGCAGTATTTT
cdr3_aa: CASSQASSDTQYF

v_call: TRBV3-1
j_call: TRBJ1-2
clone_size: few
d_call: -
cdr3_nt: TGTGCCAGCAGCCAACCGCCCGGGGGTCTCGGAGAAGGCTACACCTTC
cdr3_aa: CASSQPPGGLGEGYTF

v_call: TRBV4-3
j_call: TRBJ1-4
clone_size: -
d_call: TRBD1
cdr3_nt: TGCGCCAGCAGCCGTGGGCAGGGGGCAGGGGAAAAACTGTTTTTT
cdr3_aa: CASSRGQGAGEKLFF

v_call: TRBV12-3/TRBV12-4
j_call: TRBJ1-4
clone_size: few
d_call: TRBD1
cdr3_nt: TGTGCCAGCAAAATAGGGGGCACTGATGAAAAACTGTTTTTT
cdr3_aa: CASKIGGTDEKLFF

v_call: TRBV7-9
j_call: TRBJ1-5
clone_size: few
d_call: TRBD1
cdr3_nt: TGTGCCAGCAGGGGACAGGGCCGGGATCAGCCCCAGCATTTT
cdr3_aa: CASRGQGRDQPQHF

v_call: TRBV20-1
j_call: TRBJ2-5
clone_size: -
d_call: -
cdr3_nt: TGCAGTGCCGCCAGTGGAGGGCCTGAGACCCAGTACTTC
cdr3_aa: CSAASGGPETQYF

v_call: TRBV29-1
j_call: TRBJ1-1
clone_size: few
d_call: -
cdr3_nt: TGCAGCGTTGAACTTCGGATTGAGAACACTGAAGCTTTCTTT
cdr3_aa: CSVELRIENTEAFF

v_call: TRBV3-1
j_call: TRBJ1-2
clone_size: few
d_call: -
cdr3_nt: TGTGCCAGCAGCCAGACCGACAGGAGCGGCTACACCTTC
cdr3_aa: CASSQTDRSGYTF

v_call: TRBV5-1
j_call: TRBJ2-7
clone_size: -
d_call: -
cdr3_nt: TGCGCCAGCAGCACTTATCTACAGGGAGGCGAGCAGTACTTC
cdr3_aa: CASSTYLQGGEQYF

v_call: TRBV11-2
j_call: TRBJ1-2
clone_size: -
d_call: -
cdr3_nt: TGTGCCAGCAGCTTACCTGTACGGACAGCCTTTTATGGCTACACCTTC
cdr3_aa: CASSLPVRTAFYGYTF

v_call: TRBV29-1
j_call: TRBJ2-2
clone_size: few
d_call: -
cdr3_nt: TGCAGCGTTGAAGTGAGGGAATGGGGAACCGGGGAGCTGTTTTTT
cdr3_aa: CSVEVREWGTGELFF

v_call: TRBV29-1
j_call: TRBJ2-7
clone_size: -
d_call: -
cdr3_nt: TGCAGCGTTGTTGGCCTCCCAAACGAGCAGTACTTC
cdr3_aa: CSVVGLPNEQYF

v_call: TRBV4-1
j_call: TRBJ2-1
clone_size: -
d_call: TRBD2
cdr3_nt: TGCGCCAGCAGCCAAGTTCAACTAGCGGCCAGCTCCTACAATGAGCAGTTCTTC
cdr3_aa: CASSQVQLAASSYNEQFF

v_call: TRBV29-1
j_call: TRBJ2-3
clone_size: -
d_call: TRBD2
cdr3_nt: TGCAGCTTTCCACTAGCGGGGGCACATACGCAGTATTTT
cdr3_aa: CSFPLAGAHTQYF

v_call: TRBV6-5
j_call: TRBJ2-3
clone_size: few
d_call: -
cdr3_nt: TGTGCCAGCAGCTTCGGTGCAGGGGTCACAGATACGCAGTATTTT
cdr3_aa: CASSFGAGVTDTQYF

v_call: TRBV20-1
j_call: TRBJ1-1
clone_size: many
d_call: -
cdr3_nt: TGCAGTGCTAGAGATTTTCGGATTGCCCCGAACACTGAAGCTTTCTTT
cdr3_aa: CSARDFRIAPNTEAFF

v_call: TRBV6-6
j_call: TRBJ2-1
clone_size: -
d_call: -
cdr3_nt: TGTGCCACTTCATGGGATGAGCAGTTCTTC
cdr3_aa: CATSWDEQFF

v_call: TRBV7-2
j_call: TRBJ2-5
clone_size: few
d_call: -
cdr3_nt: TGTGCCAGCAGCTTCAGGGTTTCGAGGCAAGAGGCCCAGTACTTC
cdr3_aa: CASSFRVSRQEAQYF

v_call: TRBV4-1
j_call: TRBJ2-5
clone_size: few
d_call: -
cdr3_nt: TGCGCCAGCAGCCAAGCTCCGGCAGGGATGTTAGAGACCCAGTACTTC
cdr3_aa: CASSQAPAGMLETQYF

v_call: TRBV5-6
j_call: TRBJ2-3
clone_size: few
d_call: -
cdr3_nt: TGTGCCAGCAGCTTGGGCCATCACGGTGGAGGGCGCACAGATACGCAGTATTTT
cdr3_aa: CASSLGHHGGGRTDTQYF

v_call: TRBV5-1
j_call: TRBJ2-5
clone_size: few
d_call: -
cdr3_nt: TGCGCCAGCAGCTTGGAAGTGGGTTTGGAGACCCAGTACTTC
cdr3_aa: CASSLEVGLETQYF

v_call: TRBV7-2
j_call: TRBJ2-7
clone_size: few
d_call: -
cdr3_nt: TGTGCCAGCAGCCGGAGGGGGGGAAGCTCCTACGAGCAGTACTTC
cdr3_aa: CASSRRGGSSYEQYF

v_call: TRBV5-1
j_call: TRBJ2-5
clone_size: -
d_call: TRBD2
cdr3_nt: TGCGCCAGCAGCATGGCGGAGTTCGGGGGGCAAGAGACCCAGTACTTC
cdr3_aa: CASSMAEFGGQETQYF

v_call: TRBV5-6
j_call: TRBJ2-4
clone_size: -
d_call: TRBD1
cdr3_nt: TGTGCCAGCAGCTGGGGGACAGGGTTGGACATTCAGTACTTC
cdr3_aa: CASSWGTGLDIQYF

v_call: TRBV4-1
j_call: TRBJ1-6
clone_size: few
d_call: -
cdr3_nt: TGCGCCAGCAGCCTCCCCGGCGGGGGATGGAATTCACCCCTCCACTTT
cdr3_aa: CASSLPGGGWNSPLHF

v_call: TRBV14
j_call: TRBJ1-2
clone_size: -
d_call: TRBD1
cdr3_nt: TGTGCCAGCAGCCTAGCGACAGGGGAAGGCTACACCTTC
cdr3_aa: CASSLATGEGYTF

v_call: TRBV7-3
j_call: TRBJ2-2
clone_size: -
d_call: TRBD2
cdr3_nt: TGTGCCAGCAGCTACCCCGCTAGCGGGGGGGAGAACACCGGGGAGCTGTTTTTT
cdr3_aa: CASSYPASGGENTGELFF

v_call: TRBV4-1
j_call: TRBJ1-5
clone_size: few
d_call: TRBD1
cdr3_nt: TGCGCCAGCAGCCCCCAGATCGCCTCCGGGACAGGGACACTCCAGCCCCAGCATTTT
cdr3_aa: CASSPQIASGTGTLQPQHF

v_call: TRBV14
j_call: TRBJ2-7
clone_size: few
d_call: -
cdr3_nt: TGTGCCAGCAGCTCGGAGGTCTCCTACGAGCAGTACTTC
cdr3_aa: CASSSEVSYEQYF

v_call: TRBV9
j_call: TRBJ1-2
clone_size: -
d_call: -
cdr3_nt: TGTGCCAGCAGCGTAGTAACAGGGTATGGCTACACCTTC
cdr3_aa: CASSVVTGYGYTF

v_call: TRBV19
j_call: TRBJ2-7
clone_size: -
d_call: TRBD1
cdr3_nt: TGTGCCAGTAACCCGACAGGGGGCAATTACGAGCAGTACTTC
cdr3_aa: CASNPTGGNYEQYF

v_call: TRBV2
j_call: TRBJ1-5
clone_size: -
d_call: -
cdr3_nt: TGTGCCAGCAGAGGATTGCATGGCAATCAGCCCCAGCATTTT
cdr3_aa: CASRGLHGNQPQHF

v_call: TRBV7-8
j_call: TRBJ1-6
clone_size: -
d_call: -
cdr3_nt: TGTGCTAGCATGCAGGCAGAGATATCACCCTTCCACTTT
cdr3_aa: CASMQAEISPFHF

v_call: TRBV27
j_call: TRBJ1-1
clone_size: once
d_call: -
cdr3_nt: TGTGCCAGCAGTCCCCTTACCCTCGGACGGGTAATCACTGAAGCTTTCTTT
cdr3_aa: CASSPLTLGRVITEAFF

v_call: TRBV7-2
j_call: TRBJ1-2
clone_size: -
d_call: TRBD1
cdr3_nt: TGTGCCAGCAGCTTACAGGGGGTACCTAATGGCTACACCTTC
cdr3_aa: CASSLQGVPNGYTF

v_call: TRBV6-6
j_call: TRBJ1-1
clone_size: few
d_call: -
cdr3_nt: TGTGCCAGCAGTTACTCGAACGGGGAGTCGGGTGAAGCTTTCTTT
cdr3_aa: CASSYSNGESGEAFF

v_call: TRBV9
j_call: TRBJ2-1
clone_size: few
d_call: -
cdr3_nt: TGTGCCAGCAGCGTAGGAGGGTATTCCTACAATGAGCAGTTCTTC
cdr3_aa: CASSVGGYSYNEQFF

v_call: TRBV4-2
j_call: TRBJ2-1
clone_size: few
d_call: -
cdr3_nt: TGTGCCAGCAGCCAGGGAATTGAGCAGTTCTTC
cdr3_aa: CASSQGIEQFF

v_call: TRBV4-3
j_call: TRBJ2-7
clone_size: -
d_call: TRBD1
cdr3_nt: TGCGCCAGCAGCCCGGGACAGTACTCCTACGAGCAGTACTTC
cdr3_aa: CASSPGQYSYEQYF

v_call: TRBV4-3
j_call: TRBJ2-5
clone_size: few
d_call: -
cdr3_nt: TGCGCCAGCAGCCTCCGGTCACTAGGGGGCCAAGAGACCCAGTACTTC
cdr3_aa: CASSLRSLGGQETQYF

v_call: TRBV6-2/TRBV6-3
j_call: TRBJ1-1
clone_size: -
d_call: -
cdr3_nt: TGTGCCAGCAGGGTTTACACTGAAGCTTTCTTT
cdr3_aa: CASRVYTEAFF

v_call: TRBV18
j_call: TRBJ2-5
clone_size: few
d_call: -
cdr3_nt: TGTGCCAGCTCACCGGTCCGAAAAGAGACCCAGTACTTC
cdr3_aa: CASSPVRKETQYF

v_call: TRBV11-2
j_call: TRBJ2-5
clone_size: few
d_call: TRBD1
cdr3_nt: TGTGCCAGCAGCCGATCGACAGGGGAAGAGACCCAGTACTTC
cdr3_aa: CASSRSTGEETQYF

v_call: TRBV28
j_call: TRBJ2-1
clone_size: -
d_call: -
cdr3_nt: TGTGCCAGCAGTTCAACGATTCCTAGGCAGTTCTTC
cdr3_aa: CASSSTIPRQFF

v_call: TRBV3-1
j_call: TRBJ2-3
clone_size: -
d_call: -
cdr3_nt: TGTGCCAGCAGCCAACAAGCAGATACGCAGTATTTT
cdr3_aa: CASSQQADTQYF

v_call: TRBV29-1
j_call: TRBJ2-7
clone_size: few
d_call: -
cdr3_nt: TGCAGCGTTGAAGGCCAGAACTACGTGCAGTACTTC
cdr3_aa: CSVEGQNYVQYF

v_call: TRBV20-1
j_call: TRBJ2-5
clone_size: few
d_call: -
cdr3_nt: TGCAGCGCCCCCGCTAGCCCCCAAGAGACCCAGTACTTC
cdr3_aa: CSAPASPQETQYF